This T cell receptor beta chain was recovered during a study of blood T cells in healthy people across ages. Alongside a J-beta primer mix, a sample-barcoded 5' primer served in a second PCR lasting roughly 7 to 12 cycles. MiXCR, applied by TCRdb to the 5' RACE reads, yields one record per CDR3 protein. The data show about 680,000 distinct CDR3 sequences, around 48% seen once. Remarks on this clonotype: Its antigen is still unknown.

Whole-study results and caveats: In long-lived donors, naive CD4+ cell counts and diversity exceeded those of aged donors. Investigators treated diversity estimates from one million T cells as underestimates.

V trimming: 6 bases; J trimming: 8 bases; junction bases outside the gene matches: 0. The CDR3 spans 9 residues. CDR1 and CDR2 (germline): SQVTM, ANQGSEA. The source of this sequence is a woman in her fifties or sixties in good health. The chain recombines TRBV29-1 with TRBJ1-1, with 7 bases fitting TRBD1. The material sequenced was blood. The CDR3 protein is CSVDREAFF. CDR3 coding DNA: TGCAGCGTGGACAGGGAAGCTTTCTTT.